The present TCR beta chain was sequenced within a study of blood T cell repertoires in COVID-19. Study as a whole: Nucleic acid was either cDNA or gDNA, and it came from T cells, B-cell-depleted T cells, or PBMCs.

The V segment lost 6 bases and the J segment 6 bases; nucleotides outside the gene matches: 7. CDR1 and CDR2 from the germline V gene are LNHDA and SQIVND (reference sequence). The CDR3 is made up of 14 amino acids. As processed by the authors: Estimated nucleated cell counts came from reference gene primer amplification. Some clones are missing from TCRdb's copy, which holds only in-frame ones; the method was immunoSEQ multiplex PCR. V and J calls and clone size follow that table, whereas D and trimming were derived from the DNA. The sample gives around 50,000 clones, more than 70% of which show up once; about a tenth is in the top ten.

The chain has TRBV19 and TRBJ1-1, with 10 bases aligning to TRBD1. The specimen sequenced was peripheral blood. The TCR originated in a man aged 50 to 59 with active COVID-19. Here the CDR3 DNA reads TGTGCCAGTAGCTCTGGGGACAGGGGAGCTGAAGCTTTCTTT. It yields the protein CASSSGDRGAEAFF.